Detailed here is one TCR beta chain. Antigen: not known. One end of the junction is discordant with germline, which a read error may explain. The CDR3 consists of 17 residues. Germline CDR1 reads DFQATT; CDR2 reads SNEGSKA (reference sequence). The data were obtained in a study of post-analysis software for immune sequencing data. Across the study: Relapsing-remitting, secondary progressive and progressive-relapsing multiple sclerosis were all included among the disease courses. Study-wide findings and caveats: Controls showed lower frequencies than patients for five TRBV segments, and TRBV5-6, TRBV5-1 and TRBV20-1 were among these.

The TCR beta cDNA libraries contained unique molecular identifiers. TCRdb processed the PCR reads anew with MiXCR; each CDR3 protein has one entry. The profile shows about 160,000 distinct CDR3 sequences, roughly 34% of them singletons. The sequencing here drew on blood, taken after autologous hematopoietic stem cell transplantation. This TCR came from a girl aged 10 to 17 with multiple sclerosis. The chain couples TRBV20-1 to TRBJ2-5, with a tentative D call TRBD2 (6 bases). CDR3 region: CSARDLRGLAVQKTQYF. The CDR3 bases are TGCAGTGCTAGAGATCTTCGGGGGTTAGCGGTCCAAAAGACCCAGTACTTC.